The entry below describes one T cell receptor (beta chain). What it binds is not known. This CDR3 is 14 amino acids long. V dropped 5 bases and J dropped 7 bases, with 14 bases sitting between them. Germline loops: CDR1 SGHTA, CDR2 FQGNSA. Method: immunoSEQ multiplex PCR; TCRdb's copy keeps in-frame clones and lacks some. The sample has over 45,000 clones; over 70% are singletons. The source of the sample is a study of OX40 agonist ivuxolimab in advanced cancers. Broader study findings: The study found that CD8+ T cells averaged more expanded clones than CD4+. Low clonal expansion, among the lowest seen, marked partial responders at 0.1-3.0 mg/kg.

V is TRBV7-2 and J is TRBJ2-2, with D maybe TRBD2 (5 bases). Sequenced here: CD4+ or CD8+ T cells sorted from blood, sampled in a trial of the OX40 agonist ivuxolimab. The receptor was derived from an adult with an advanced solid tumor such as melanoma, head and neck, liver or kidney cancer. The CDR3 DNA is TGTGCCAGCAGCCCAATATCGGGGATCGGGGAGCTGTTTTTT. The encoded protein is CASSPISGIGELFF.